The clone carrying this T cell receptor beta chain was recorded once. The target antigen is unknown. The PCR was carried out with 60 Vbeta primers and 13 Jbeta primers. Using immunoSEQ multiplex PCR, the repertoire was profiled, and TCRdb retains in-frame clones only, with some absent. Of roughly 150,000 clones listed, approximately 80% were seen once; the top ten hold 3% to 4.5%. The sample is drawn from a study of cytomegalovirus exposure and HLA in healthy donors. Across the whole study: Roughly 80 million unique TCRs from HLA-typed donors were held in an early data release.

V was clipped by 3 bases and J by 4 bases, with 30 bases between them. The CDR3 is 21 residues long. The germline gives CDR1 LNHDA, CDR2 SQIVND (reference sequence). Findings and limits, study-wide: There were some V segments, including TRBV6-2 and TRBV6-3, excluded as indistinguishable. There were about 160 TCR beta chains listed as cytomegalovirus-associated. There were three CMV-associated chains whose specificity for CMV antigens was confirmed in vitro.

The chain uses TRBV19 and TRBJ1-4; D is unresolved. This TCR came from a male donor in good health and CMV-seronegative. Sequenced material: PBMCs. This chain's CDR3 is CASSILAWVYDKPTDNEKLFF. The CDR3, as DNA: TGTGCCAGTAGTATTTTGGCTTGGGTGTACGACAAACCTACAGATAATGAAAAACTGTTTTTT.